The entry that follows covers one T cell receptor beta chain sequence. In Seattle, patients joined the study during active infection and were tracked longitudinally. In the authors' methods: Scientists estimated how many nucleated cells there were by amplifying reference gene primers. Measured with immunoSEQ multiplex PCR; TCRdb has only the in-frame clones, and not every one. V and J calls and clone size are as listed in that table; D and trimming were resolved from the DNA. Of roughly 100,000 clones in the sample, roughly 92% were seen once. The data were taken from a study of blood T cell repertoires in COVID-19. This CDR3 has 17 amino acids. The V and J ends lost 0 bases and 6 bases, in that order; junction bases with no gene match: 9. Germline V gene data show CDR1 as SGHRS and CDR2 as YFSETQ.

Material: peripheral blood. The origin of this receptor is a woman between 45 and 60 years old with COVID-19, enrolled during active disease. V usage is TRBV5-1 and J usage is TRBJ2-2, with TRBD2 matching 9 bases. The chain's CDR3 is CASSLAIGLAIAGELFF. Here the CDR3 DNA reads TGCGCCAGCAGCTTGGCTATCGGACTAGCGATTGCCGGGGAGCTGTTTTTT.